This T cell receptor beta chain is from a study of T cells in Graves' hyperthyroidism and ophthalmopathy. Study-level findings and limits: Blood also showed most of the thyroid clonotypes that were expanded above 0.001.

This clonotype was seen repeatedly, ten times or more. Its target is not known. Cells are PBMCs isolated from 10 ml of fresh blood. The length of the CDR3 is 14 residues. The germline CDR1 and CDR2 sequences are KGHDR and SFDVKD. V was shortened by 4 bases and J by 0 bases, with 5 bases between the two germline ends. The source material, RNA transcripts, was used to amplify TCR beta CDR3 regions. TCR CDR3 regions were first amplified by RT-PCR with HTBI primers. One entry per CDR3 protein results from TCRdb running MiXCR on the multiplex PCR reads. The sample lists 660,000 or so distinct CDR3 sequences; around 21% were seen once.

The TCR originated in a man aged 30 to 45 with Graves' ophthalmopathy. Material: blood. The chain joins TRBV24-1 to TRBJ2-2, with no clear D. The CDR3 is CATSEAANTGELFF. CDR3 nucleotides: TGTGCCACCAGTGAGGCCGCGAACACCGGGGAGCTGTTTTTT.